What follows are 24 T cell receptor beta chains derived from one specimen sequenced in a study of blood T cells in healthy people across ages. A sample-barcoded 5' primer and a J-beta primer mix were used in a second PCR of about 7 to 12 cycles. TCRdb independently ran MiXCR on the 5' RACE reads; one entry per CDR3 protein. The table records approximately 800,000 distinct CDR3 sequences, 35% to 40% of them present only once. The specimen was blood. Receptors were obtained from a man aged 18 to 29 in good health.

As concerns this clonotype: The junction departs from germline at one end; a sequencing error may be responsible. The J gene is TRBJ2-5, the V gene TRBV13; 8 bases are shared with TRBD1. The CDR3 is 14 amino acids. Germline V lookup: CDR1 PRHDT, CDR2 FYEKMQ (reference sequence). CDR3 protein: CAGSPDTGGETQYF. In DNA form, the CDR3 reads TGTGCCGGCAGCCCCGATACAGGGGGGGAGACCCAGTACTTC.

Concerning this clonotype itself: The junction departs from the called germline gene at one end, perhaps through a read error. The chain links TRBV7-8 to TRBJ1-4, with 10 bases that match TRBD1. This CDR3 has 14 residues. CDR1 is SGHVS, CDR2 FQNEAQ, per germline. Written as DNA, the CDR3 is TGTACCAGCAGCTCCGGGACAGGGGATGAAAAACTGTTTTTT. Its protein is CTSSSGTGDEKLFF.

This clonotype was detected a few times. The J gene is TRBJ1-5, the V gene TRBV20-1; 8 positions match TRBD1. The V gene's germline CDR1 is DFQATT and CDR2 SNEGSKA (reference sequence). This CDR3 contains 15 residues. J was trimmed by 5 bases and V by 3 bases; bases with no gene match: 9. Here the CDR3 reads CSARGTRGQDQPQHF. The CDR3 DNA is TGCAGTGCTAGGGGGACCAGGGGGCAAGATCAGCCCCAGCATTTT.

This clonotype was counted many times. The chain joins TRBV5-1 to TRBJ2-1; no firm D call. The CDR3 loop spans 12 amino acids. V lost 3 bases to trimming and J lost 5 bases, with 6 bases between them. The germline V gene has CDR1 SGHRS and CDR2 YFSETQ. CDR3 residues: CASSSDHNEQFF. CDR3 DNA: TGCGCCAGCAGCTCGGACCACAATGAGCAGTTCTTC.

V and J are TRBV6-2 or TRBV6-3 and TRBJ1-1, with 8 bases aligning to TRBD1. The CDR3 sequence is 17 residues long. With V trimmed by 2 bases and J by 5 bases, 13 bases remained unmatched. Per germline, CDR1 MNHEY and CDR2 SVGEGT. The CDR3: CASSYLFGQGEGTEAFF. Here the CDR3 DNA reads TGTGCCAGCAGTTACCTCTTTGGACAGGGAGAAGGTACTGAAGCTTTCTTT.

This clonotype was seen more than once but under ten times. The rearrangement uses TRBV20-1 and TRBJ2-5; TRBD1 or TRBD2 may be the D gene (5 bases each). The CDR3 covers 15 residues. Germline CDR1 and CDR2: DFQATT and SNEGSKA (reference sequence). V dropped 3 bases and J dropped 1 base, with 15 bases sitting between them. CDR3 loop: CSASPPGRPQETQYF. The DNA for the CDR3 is TGCAGTGCTAGCCCCCCGGGACGGCCCCAAGAGACCCAGTACTTC.

This clonotype was seen only a few times. The chain couples TRBV19 to TRBJ2-3; D might be TRBD1 (6 bases). Germline V CDR1 and CDR2: LNHDA, SQIVND (reference sequence). The CDR3 consists of 13 residues. The V end lost 5 bases, the J end lost 4 bases, and 10 bases lay between the germline ends. CDR3 region: CASSARTADTQYF. CDR3 nucleotide sequence: TGTGCCAGTAGTGCCCGGACAGCAGATACGCAGTATTTT.

This clonotype was seen a single time. Possible read error: a much larger clone is one base away. The chain couples TRBV7-3 to TRBJ2-1, with D perhaps TRBD1 or TRBD2 (7 bases each). CDR3 length: 14 residues. In germline, CDR1 is SGHTA, CDR2 FQGTGA. CDR3 region: CASSLTGGGYEKFF. The CDR3 bases are TGTGCCAGCAGCTTAACGGGAGGGGGCTATGAGAAGTTCTTC.

This clonotype appeared a few times. DNA for the CDR3: TGCGCCAGCAGCCAGATGAAGTTGACGAACACTGAAGCTTTCTTT. This gives the protein CASSQMKLTNTEAFF. The V gene is TRBV4-3, the J gene TRBJ1-1; D is ambiguous. V lost 3 bases to trimming and J lost 1 base, with 12 bases between them. CDR3 length equals 15 residues. The germline V gene has CDR1 LGHNA and CDR2 YSLEER.

This sequence joins TRBV7-2 and TRBJ2-2, with D perhaps matching TRBD1 or TRBD2 (6 bases each). The CDR3 sequence is 17 residues long. V was trimmed by 7 bases and J by 7 bases, leaving 25 bases between them. Per germline, CDR1 SGHTA and CDR2 FQGNSA. The CDR3 nucleotides are TGTGCCAGCACAATACCCTCGTTGGGGGGCCTGGGCGGGGAGCTGTTTTTT. It codes for CASTIPSLGGLGGELFF.

This clonotype was recorded at least ten times. The chain combines TRBV2 with TRBJ2-7, with D tentatively TRBD1 (5 bases). This CDR3 contains 14 residues. Germline assignment: CDR1 SNHLY and CDR2 FYNNEI. Trimming shortened V by 6 bases and J by 0 bases, and 12 bases separated the two germline ends. The CDR3, as DNA: TGTGCCAGCAGGCCCACAGGTAACTCCTACGAGCAGTACTTC. This encodes CASRPTGNSYEQYF. Complete variable domain (other parts from reference TRBV2 and TRBJ2-7): EPEVTQTPSHQVTQMGQEVILRCVPISNHLYFYWYRQILGQKVEFLVSFYNNEISEKSEIFDDQFSVERPDGSNFTLKIRSTKLEDSAMYFCASRPTGNSYEQYFGPGTRLTVT.

The sample holds many counts of this clonotype. V and J are TRBV7-2 and TRBJ2-1; 7 bases are a match to TRBD1. J gave up 0 bases and V 6 bases, and 5 bases lay outside the gene matches. This CDR3 region has 15 residues. Germline V lookup: CDR1 SGHTA, CDR2 FQGNSA. This CDR3 reads CASSDRESSYNEQFF. The CDR3 nucleotides are TGTGCCAGCAGTGACAGGGAGAGCTCCTACAATGAGCAGTTCTTC.

This clonotype was recorded once. This chain uses TRBV7-2 with TRBJ2-2, with unresolved D. This CDR3 region has 15 residues. Per germline, CDR1 SGHTA and CDR2 FQGNSA. Trimming took 3 bases from V and 3 from J, leaving 11 bases between them. CDR3 protein: CASSLVGSDTGELFF. In DNA form, the CDR3 reads TGTGCCAGCAGCTTGGTCGGAAGCGACACCGGGGAGCTGTTTTTT.

The rearrangement uses TRBV7-2 and TRBJ2-4; 13 positions agree with TRBD2. Germline V gene lookup returns CDR1 SGHTA and CDR2 FQGNSA. With 5 bases clipped from V and 13 bases from J, the junction kept 8 bases outside the gene matches. The length of the CDR3 is 14 residues. The CDR3 loop is CASSLTSGGREQYF. In nucleotides, the CDR3 is TGTGCCAGCAGCCTGACTAGCGGGGGGAGAGAGCAGTACTTC.

This clonotype was counted a single time. The chain couples TRBV27 to TRBJ2-1, with TRBD2 matching 10 bases. With V trimmed by 0 bases and J by 7 bases, 9 bases remained unmatched. This CDR3 comprises 17 residues. CDR1 MNHEY and CDR2 SMNVEV come from the germline V gene (reference sequence). The CDR3 region is CASSLSGAGGSKNEQFF. The CDR3 DNA reads as TGTGCCAGCAGTTTATCGGGAGCGGGGGGGTCGAAGAATGAGCAGTTCTTC.

This clonotype was counted only a few times. The chain is built from TRBV3-1 and TRBJ1-1, with 8 bases aligning to TRBD1. The CDR3 runs 15 residues. CDR1 and CDR2 from the germline V gene are LGHDT and YNNKEL (reference sequence). Trimming cost V 3 bases and J 1 base; bases outside gene matches: 4. The CDR3 protein is CASSQTGTGNTEAFF. CDR3 nucleotides: TGTGCCAGCAGCCAGACCGGGACAGGGAACACTGAAGCTTTCTTT.

This chain links TRBV5-1 with TRBJ1-1; a possible D gene is TRBD1 (5 bases). V gave up 0 bases and J gave up 4 bases, with 10 bases separating them. The CDR3 loop spans 14 amino acids. The germline gives CDR1 SGHRS, CDR2 YFSETQ. The CDR3 nucleotides read TGCGCCAGCAGCTTGGGGGGCGGAATCACTGAAGCTTTCTTT. Translation gives CASSLGGGITEAFF. Using reference TRBV5-1 and TRBJ1-1 for the parts outside the CDR3, the full variable domain is KAGVTQTPRYLIKTRGQQVTLSCSPISGHRSVSWYQQTPGQGLQFLFEYFSETQRNKGNFPGRFSGRQFSNSRSEMNVSTLELGDSALYLCASSLGGGITEAFFGQGTRLTVV.

The table lists this clonotype with a few counts. The chain combines TRBV9 with TRBJ2-7, with 9 positions matching TRBD2. V lost 3 bases and J lost 7; bases outside the gene matches: 8. CDR1 SGDLS and CDR2 YYNGEE come from the germline V gene. This CDR3 spans 14 amino acids. Here the CDR3 reads CASSEGLAYNEQYF. CDR3 bases: TGTGCCAGCAGCGAGGGACTAGCCTACAATGAGCAGTACTTC.

This clonotype was counted at least ten times. This chain connects TRBV12-3 or TRBV12-4 to TRBJ1-2, with a weak D call TRBD1 (5 bases). The V gene lost 6 bases and the J gene lost 2 bases, with 16 bases spanning the gap. This CDR3 is built from 15 residues. CDR3 amino acids: CASSPPFEGNYGYTF. CDR3 in DNA: TGTGCCAGCAGCCCTCCTTTTGAGGGGAACTATGGCTACACCTTC.

The chain has TRBV5-5 and TRBJ2-4; 10 bases are shared with TRBD1. The junction had 9 bases not matched to a gene; V was cut back by 6 bases and J by 9 bases. Germline V lookup: CDR1 SGHKS, CDR2 YYEKEE (reference sequence). This CDR3 region has 14 residues. The CDR3 sequence is CASNRGQGNGIQYF. In DNA form, the CDR3 reads TGTGCCAGCAATCGGGGACAGGGGAATGGCATTCAGTACTTC.

This clonotype showed up just a few times. The chain links TRBV7-2 to TRBJ1-5; a possible D gene is TRBD1 (5 bases). Trimming left V 3 bases short and J 4 bases short, with 13 bases between. The CDR3 runs to 15 residues. Per the germline V gene, CDR1 is SGHTA and CDR2 is FQGNSA. DNA for the CDR3: TGTGCCAGCAGCTTGTGGGACGGAGAAAATCAGCCCCAGCATTTT. Protein sequence: CASSLWDGENQPQHF.

The chain uses TRBV11-2 and TRBJ2-1; D is possibly TRBD2 (6 bases). The end of the DNA is better explained by TRBJ2-7, so the J call may be wrong. Germline-derived CDR1 and CDR2 are SGHAT and FQNNGV. This CDR3 region has 16 residues. The chain's CDR3 is CASSLGGLESINEQYF. In DNA form, the CDR3 reads TGTGCCAGCAGCTTAGGGGGACTGGAAAGTATCAATGAGCAGTACTTC.

This clonotype was found a few times. The chain employs TRBV12-3 or TRBV12-4 and TRBJ2-7, with TRBD1 as a possible D gene (6 bases). V shed 5 bases and J shed 5 bases, with 10 bases lying between them. The CDR3 sequence is 12 residues long. The CDR3, as DNA: TGTGCCAGCAGTCCCCACAGGGACGAGCAGTACTTC. Translation gives CASSPHRDEQYF.

The rearrangement joins TRBV4-3 to TRBJ2-2; D not resolved. The germline CDR1 and CDR2 sequences are LGHNA and YSLEER. The CDR3 totals 14 residues. V lost 0 bases and J lost 5, with 7 bases in between. CDR3 sequence reads: CASSQDSRTGELFF. CDR3 DNA: TGCGCCAGCAGCCAAGATAGCCGGACCGGGGAGCTGTTTTTT.